This T cell receptor (beta chain) was identified in a study of CD8+CD57+ T cells in acquired aplastic anemia. Study at large: Reads per healthy sample averaged around 9.9 million (CD4+) and under 12 million (CD8+). Whole-study results and caveats: Controls and patients did not differ significantly in CD8+ Simpson's diversity. Patients shared some 30 CD8+ CDR3 sequences with controls.

The ends were cut back, 8 bases at V and 2 bases at J, with 9 bases in the middle. CDR3 length: 11 residues. The germline V gene encodes CDR1 DFQATT and CDR2 SNEGSKA (reference sequence). The template for TCR beta VDJ and CDR3 sequence profiling was genomic DNA. TCRdb passed the reads through MiXCR, listing each CDR3 protein once. The sample yields about 200,000 distinct CDR3 sequences, approximately 35% seen once. This clonotype came up many times. The target antigen is unknown. The sequenced sample consisted of sorted CD4+, CD8+, or CD8+CD57+ T cells (not recorded which) from PBMCs. The receptor's source is a human donor in good health, serving as a control. This chain uses TRBV20-1 with TRBJ2-5; unclear D gene. Here the CDR3 DNA reads TGCAGTTGGGTTCTTCAAGAGACCCAGTACTTC. It translates to CSWVLQETQYF.